This T cell receptor beta chain was obtained from a study of T-cell reconstitution after alpha-beta-depleted transplantation in children. Germline lookup yields CDR1 DFQATT and CDR2 SNEGSKA (reference sequence). Trimming cost V 0 bases and J 6 bases, with 12 bases left between them. This CDR3 is built from 14 residues. Study conclusions and caveats: The main origin of T-cell counts and diversity one year after transplant was newly produced T cells. Some patients showed high day-60 TCRbeta diversity, which derived from surviving recipient T cells and thymic progenitors. Where alpha-beta T cells came from about two months after transplant was reportedly several hundred expanded graft clones.

This clonotype was recorded once. Its antigen is undetermined. Construction of the TCRbeta library involved unique molecular identifiers. TCRdb independently ran MiXCR on the PCR reads; one entry per CDR3 protein. The table has 500,000 to 650,000 distinct CDR3 sequences, around 10% seen once. This material consisted of PBMCs, mostly from graft donor cells, taken 180 days after TCRalphabeta/CD19-depleted stem cell transplant. The receptor was derived from a female patient between 2 and 15 years old who had a stem cell transplant for aplastic anemia, so the T cells may come from the graft donor. This rearrangement joins TRBV20-1 to TRBJ2-1; TRBD1 or TRBD2 may be the D gene (6 bases each). As DNA, the CDR3 is TGCAGTGCTAGAGATACGGGGGCGCGCAATGAGCAGTTCTTC. Translation: CSARDTGARNEQFF.